This entry concerns a single TCR beta chain. Other DNA sequences in this specimen translate into the identical CDR3. Method: immunoSEQ multiplex PCR; TCRdb's copy keeps in-frame clones and lacks some. Of about 2.5 million clones listed, just under 95% are singletons. This record belongs to a study of shared clonotypes between healthy human individuals. The V gene lost 2 bases and the J gene lost 4 bases, with 5 bases spanning the gap. The length of the CDR3 is 12 residues. CDR1 KGHSH and CDR2 LQKENI come from the germline V gene. This chain uses TRBV18 with TRBJ2-5; D call uncertain. The receptor comes from a man aged 18 to 29 in good health. Some clones in this sample may be carry-over from other donors' samples. Sequenced: naive CD4+ T cells from PBMCs. Subset described: CD45RA+ positively selected. The CDR3 bases are TGTGCCAGCTCACCAACCTTAGAGACCCAGTACTTC. It translates to CASSPTLETQYF.